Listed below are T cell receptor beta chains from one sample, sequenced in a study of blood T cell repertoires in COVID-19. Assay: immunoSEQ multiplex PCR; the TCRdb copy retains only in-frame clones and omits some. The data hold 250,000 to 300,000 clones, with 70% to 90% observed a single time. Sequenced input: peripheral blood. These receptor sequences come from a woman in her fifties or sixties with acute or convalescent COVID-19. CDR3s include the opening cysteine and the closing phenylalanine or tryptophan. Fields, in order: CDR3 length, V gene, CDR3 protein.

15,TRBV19,CASSLAGGYTGELFF
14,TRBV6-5,CASSYSEGIHEAFF
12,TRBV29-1,CSVADYQETQYF
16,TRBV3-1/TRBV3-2,CASSQIGTGRSYEQYF
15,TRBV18,CASSPQGALNTEAFF
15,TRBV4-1,CASSQGGVLGDEQFF
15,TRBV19,CASRPEPGTVNGYTF
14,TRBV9,CASSTGTGHNEQFF
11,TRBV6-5,CASSSPRGYTF
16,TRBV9,CASSPRSGSTYNEQFF
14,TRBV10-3,CAINNRDINYGYTF
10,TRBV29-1,CSAEDRGAFF
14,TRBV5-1,CASSFGSRPDTQYF
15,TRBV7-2,CASSFTPTRGLQAFF
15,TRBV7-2,CASSLGEGGLYEQYF
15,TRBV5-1,CASSPARVSDTEAFF
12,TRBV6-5,CATLDSLYGYTF
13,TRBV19,CASGGGREREQFF
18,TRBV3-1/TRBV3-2,CASSHPPGLAGGQATQYF
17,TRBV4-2,CASSQELGTASYSPLHF
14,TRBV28,CASSLGGGTYGYTF
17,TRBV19,CASSASLVPGASYEQYF
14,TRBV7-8,CASTSGGGTDTQYF
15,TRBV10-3,CAISRSGPDTGELFF
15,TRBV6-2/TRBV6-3,CASNPHRINDLGYTF
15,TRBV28,CASSWSGRATYTQYF
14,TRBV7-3,CASSFIGSYNEQFF
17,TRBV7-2,CASSLAGSGLHTGELFF
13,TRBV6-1,CASSETNNQPQHF
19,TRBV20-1,CSASMFSRDRVPEVTEAFF
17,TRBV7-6,CASSSSFGLALTDTQYF
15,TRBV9,CASSVGGGSGNTIYF